A selection of T cell receptor beta chains follows, all from one sample in a study of vaccination and CD4 T cells after COVID-19. The antigens for these receptors are not known. TCRdb analysed the PCR reads with MiXCR anew, one entry per CDR3 protein. This table holds 17,000 or so distinct CDR3 sequences, roughly 23% found once. The sequencing sample was made of cultured CD4+ T cells from blood. These receptors were collected from a human donor with COVID-19. CDR3s include the opening cysteine and the closing phenylalanine or tryptophan. A D gene is named only where the DNA matches it firmly. Some rows mark clone size as missing; the rest say once, few, many or name a class of expanded clone.

J gene | D gene | clone size | V gene | CDR3 protein | CDR3 DNA
TRBJ2-7 | TRBD2 | NA | TRBV20-1 | CSANAAASGGTYEQYF | TGCAGTGCCAACGCAGCAGCTAGCGGGGGGACCTACGAGCAGTACTTC
TRBJ2-2 | NA | few | TRBV18 | CASSSDRSTGELFF | TGTGCCAGCTCATCGGACAGAAGCACCGGGGAGCTGTTTTTT
TRBJ1-2 | NA | few | TRBV18 | CASSREGNLYGYTF | TGTGCCAGCTCCCGGGAGGGCAATCTTTATGGCTACACCTTC
TRBJ2-2 | TRBD2 | few | TRBV6-2/TRBV6-3 | CASSSSRTSGVGELFF | TGTGCCAGCAGTTCCAGTAGGACTAGCGGCGTCGGGGAGCTGTTTTTT
TRBJ2-7 | NA | NA | TRBV27 | CASSGARGPYEQYF | TGTGCCAGCAGTGGGGCCAGGGGCCCCTACGAGCAGTACTTC
TRBJ2-7 | TRBD1 | NA | TRBV6-1 | CASTDRGGDEQYF | TGTGCCAGCACCGACAGGGGAGGTGACGAGCAGTACTTC
TRBJ1-6 | NA | NA | TRBV2 | CASRETAGSPLHF | TGTGCCAGCAGAGAGACAGCAGGTTCACCCCTCCACTTT
TRBJ2-1 | NA | NA | TRBV7-6 | CASSLVGGVGSEQFF | TGTGCCAGCAGCTTAGTAGGTGGAGTAGGATCTGAGCAGTTCTTC
TRBJ2-6 | NA | few | TRBV6-1 | CASRRDASGANVLTF | TGTGCCAGCAGAAGAGACGCCTCTGGGGCCAACGTCCTGACTTTC
TRBJ2-1 | TRBD2 | few | TRBV6-2/TRBV6-3 | CASSYTTSGGREQFF | TGTGCCAGCAGTTATACGACTAGCGGGGGTCGTGAGCAGTTCTTC
TRBJ2-7 | NA | NA | TRBV19 | CASSTTGHGSLYEQYF | TGTGCCAGTAGTACTACGGGACACGGGTCTCTCTACGAGCAGTACTTC
TRBJ2-5 | NA | NA | TRBV27 | CASSFWGTEETQYF | TGTGCCAGCAGTTTCTGGGGCACGGAAGAGACCCAGTACTTC
TRBJ2-4 | TRBD1 | few | TRBV7-2 | CASSLGGTGENIQYF | TGTGCCAGCAGCTTAGGGGGGACAGGGGAAAACATTCAGTACTTC
TRBJ1-4 | NA | few | TRBV25-1 | CASSDTGAGSNEKLFF | TGTGCCAGCAGTGACACCGGGGCTGGGTCTAATGAAAAACTGTTTTTT
TRBJ1-2 | NA | NA | TRBV29-1 | CSVEAGHGYTF | TGCAGCGTTGAAGCAGGGCATGGCTACACCTTC
TRBJ1-6 | NA | medium-sized | TRBV15 | CATSQGLSSYNSPLHF | TGTGCCACCAGCCAAGGACTTAGCTCCTATAATTCACCCCTCCACTTT
TRBJ2-3 | NA | few | TRBV24-1 | CATSEAGGANTDTQYF | TGTGCCACCAGTGAGGCAGGTGGGGCCAACACAGATACGCAGTATTTT
TRBJ1-1 | NA | NA | TRBV29-1 | CSARAQGNTEAFF | TGCAGCGCCAGGGCGCAGGGGAACACTGAAGCTTTCTTT
TRBJ2-2 | NA | medium-sized | TRBV20-1 | CSARDNVGGELFF | TGCAGTGCTAGAGATAACGTAGGCGGGGAGCTGTTTTTT
TRBJ1-1 | NA | few | TRBV5-1 | CASSLTLNTEAFF | TGCGCCAGCAGCTTAACACTGAACACTGAAGCTTTCTTT
TRBJ2-7 | NA | NA | TRBV7-6 | CASSTTHSYEQYF | TGTGCCAGCAGCACTACACATTCCTACGAGCAGTACTTC
TRBJ2-3 | NA | few | TRBV12-3/TRBV12-4 | CASSLGRASSTDTQYF | TGTGCCAGCAGTTTAGGCAGGGCGAGTAGCACAGATACGCAGTATTTT
TRBJ2-7 | NA | few | TRBV6-9 | CASRGKAYEQYF | TGTGCCAGCAGGGGCAAAGCCTACGAGCAGTACTTC
TRBJ2-1 | NA | NA | TRBV20-1 | CSARGGGAGQFF | TGCAGTGCTAGAGGGGGCGGGGCTGGGCAGTTCTTC
TRBJ2-5 | NA | few | TRBV11-2 | CASSGPGGAQETQYF | TGTGCCAGCAGCGGCCCGGGCGGGGCCCAGGAGACCCAGTACTTC
TRBJ2-7 | TRBD2 | NA | TRBV11-1 | CASSLGLAGGPSSYEQYF | TGTGCCAGCAGCTTGGGACTAGCGGGGGGTCCTAGCTCCTACGAGCAGTACTTC
TRBJ1-5 | NA | medium-sized | TRBV20-1 | CSAGQRNQPQHF | TGCAGCGCTGGCCAGCGCAATCAGCCCCAGCATTTT
TRBJ1-5 | NA | few | TRBV4-3 | CASSQDRIQPQHF | TGCGCCAGCAGCCAAGATAGGATTCAGCCCCAGCATTTT
TRBJ2-7 | TRBD1 | NA | TRBV15 | CATSRRQGKSEQYF | TGTGCCACCAGCAGGAGACAGGGGAAGAGCGAGCAGTACTTC
TRBJ2-7 | TRBD1 | NA | TRBV20-1 | CSASVGQGYEQYF | TGCAGTGCTAGCGTGGGACAGGGTTACGAGCAGTACTTC
TRBJ2-7 | NA | few | TRBV7-2 | CASSTAAARYEQYF | TGTGCCAGCAGCACCGCCGCCGCCCGCTACGAGCAGTACTTC
TRBJ2-7 | NA | NA | TRBV6-1 | CASSPPPTRSHEQYF | TGTGCCAGCAGCCCGCCCCCAACCCGCTCTCACGAGCAGTACTTC
TRBJ1-2 | TRBD1 | medium-sized | TRBV6-1 | CASSRTGGRYGYTF | TGTGCCAGCAGTCGGACAGGGGGTAGGTATGGCTACACCTTC
TRBJ2-6 | TRBD2 | NA | TRBV19 | CASKKRGAGANVLTF | TGTGCCAGTAAGAAGCGGGGGGCTGGGGCCAACGTCCTGACTTTC
TRBJ2-5 | NA | NA | TRBV19 | CASSPDREGTQYF | TGTGCCAGTAGTCCTGACAGGGAGGGGACCCAGTACTTC
TRBJ1-4 | NA | NA | TRBV28 | CASKWTRAGEKLFF | TGTGCCAGCAAGTGGACCCGAGCCGGTGAAAAACTGTTTTTT
TRBJ1-5 | TRBD1 | few | TRBV2 | CASRATGGDQPQHF | TGTGCCAGCAGGGCTACAGGGGGAGATCAGCCCCAGCATTTT
TRBJ1-2 | NA | NA | TRBV11-2 | CASSLDTNYGYTF | TGTGCCAGCAGCTTAGATACTAACTATGGCTACACCTTC
TRBJ1-4 | NA | few | TRBV20-1 | CSARDQKLFF | TGCAGTGCTAGGGACCAAAAACTGTTTTTT
TRBJ1-1 | NA | NA | TRBV9 | CASSVGPINEAFF | TGTGCCAGCAGCGTAGGTCCCATAAATGAAGCTTTCTTT
TRBJ1-2 | NA | few | TRBV19 | CASSINMRGGGYGYTF | TGTGCCAGTAGTATAAATATGAGGGGCGGCGGCTATGGCTACACCTTC
TRBJ1-6 | NA | few | TRBV7-8 | CASSRQNNSPLHF | TGTGCCAGCAGTCGACAGAATAATTCACCCCTCCACTTT
TRBJ2-7 | TRBD1 | few | TRBV2 | CASSATGGVNYEQYF | TGTGCCAGCAGCGCGACAGGGGGCGTAAACTACGAGCAGTACTTC
TRBJ1-1 | NA | few | TRBV20-1 | CSARDRSGARNTEAFF | TGCAGTGCTAGAGATCGATCAGGGGCACGGAACACTGAAGCTTTCTTT
TRBJ1-1 | NA | NA | TRBV5-4 | CASSLYLVNTEAFF | TGTGCCAGCAGCTTATATCTTGTGAACACTGAAGCTTTCTTT
TRBJ1-6 | NA | few | TRBV14 | CASSQRGAGSPLHF | TGTGCCAGCAGCCAACGTGGGGCTGGTTCACCCCTCCACTTT
TRBJ2-7 | NA | NA | TRBV6-1 | CATPSRAPPYEQYF | TGTGCCACCCCTAGCAGGGCGCCCCCCTACGAGCAGTACTTC
TRBJ2-5 | TRBD1 | NA | TRBV5-4 | CASSPPFGTEETQYF | TGTGCTAGCAGCCCCCCTTTCGGGACAGAAGAGACCCAGTACTTC
TRBJ1-6 | NA | few | TRBV20-1 | CSARESSSYNSPLHF | TGCAGTGCTAGAGAATCCAGCTCCTATAATTCACCCCTCCACTTT
TRBJ2-7 | NA | NA | TRBV7-9 | CASSPPFRTAVYEQYF | TGTGCCAGCAGCCCCCCCTTCAGGACAGCCGTTTACGAGCAGTACTTC
TRBJ1-4 | NA | NA | TRBV7-2 | CASSSGQGTTNEKLFF | TGTGCCAGCAGTTCCGGGCAGGGTACAACTAATGAAAAACTGTTTTTT
TRBJ2-1 | TRBD2 | NA | TRBV20-1 | CSARAGGLLSSYNEQFF | TGCAGTGCTAGAGCGGGGGGGTTATTGAGCTCCTACAATGAGCAGTTCTTC
TRBJ1-4 | TRBD1 | few | TRBV6-1 | CATLSRGSEKLFF | TGTGCCACCCTCTCCAGGGGGAGTGAAAAACTGTTTTTT
TRBJ2-1 | NA | NA | TRBV6-1 | CASSGDPQAGEQFF | TGTGCCAGCAGTGGGGACCCTCAGGCAGGAGAGCAGTTCTTC